Reported below is one T cell receptor beta chain. Other DNA sequences within the sample encode an identical CDR3. Sequencing used immunoSEQ multiplex PCR; TCRdb keeps in-frame clones, though not all of them. The sample lists around 2,000,000 clones; approximately 94% were seen once. Naive CD8 cells, CD45RO-negative and positively selected for CCR7, excluded terminally differentiated effector memory CD45RA+ cells. These data originate in a study of shared clonotypes between healthy human individuals. This CDR3 is 13 amino acids long. Trimming shortened V by 5 bases and J by 2 bases, and 9 bases separated the two germline ends. Germline values: CDR1 MNHEY, CDR2 SVGAGI.

Sequencing was done on a sample of naive CD8+ T cells from PBMCs. This chain joins TRBV6-5 and TRBJ1-2, with TRBD1 as a possible D gene (6 bases). This receptor was identified in a man aged 18 to 30 in good health. Some clones in this sample may be carry-over from other donors' samples. In DNA, the CDR3 is TGTGCCAGCAGTCCAAGGGGGAACTATGGCTACACCTTC. This codes for CASSPRGNYGYTF.